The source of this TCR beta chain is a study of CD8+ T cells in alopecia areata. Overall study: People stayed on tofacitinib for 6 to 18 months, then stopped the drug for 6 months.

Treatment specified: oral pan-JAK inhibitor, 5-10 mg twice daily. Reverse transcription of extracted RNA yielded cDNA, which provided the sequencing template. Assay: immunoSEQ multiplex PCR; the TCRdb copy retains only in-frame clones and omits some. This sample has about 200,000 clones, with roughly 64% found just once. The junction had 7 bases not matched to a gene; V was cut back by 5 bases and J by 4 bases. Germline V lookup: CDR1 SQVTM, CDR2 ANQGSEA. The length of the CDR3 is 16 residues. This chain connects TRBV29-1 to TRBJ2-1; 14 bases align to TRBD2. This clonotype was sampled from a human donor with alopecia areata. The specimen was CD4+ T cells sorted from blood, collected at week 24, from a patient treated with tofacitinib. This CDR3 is CSVPGTSGGSYNEQFF. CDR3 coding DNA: TGCAGCGTTCCAGGGACTAGCGGGGGATCTTACAATGAGCAGTTCTTC.